Below, one T cell receptor (beta chain) is given with its context. Each donor had approximately 10 milliliters of peripheral blood drawn. This sample is part of a study of blood T cells in healthy people across ages. Using a J-beta primer mix together with a sample-barcoded 5' primer, a second PCR was run for roughly 6 to 12 cycles. From the 5' RACE reads, TCRdb called clonotypes with MiXCR, one entry per CDR3 protein. The sample includes 750,000 or so distinct CDR3 sequences, roughly 25% of them seen just once. This CDR3 is 16 amino acids long. The same specimen was also included in a second study, on T cells of mothers and their children.

This receptor was identified in a boy younger than 18 in good health. This chain links TRBV12-3 or TRBV12-4 with TRBJ2-5, with no clear D. The DNA end favors TRBJ2-7, so the J call may be wrong. The material sequenced was blood. Here the CDR3 reads CASSFSGPQGSYEQYF. In DNA form, the CDR3 reads TGTGCCAGCAGTTTTTCAGGACCCCAAGGGTCCTACGAGCAGTACTTC.